This record looks at one TCR beta chain sequence and its context. Its specificity is not known. Germline CDR1 MDHEN, CDR2 SYDVKM. Losses at the gene ends were 4 bases for V and 0 bases for J; bases not matched to a gene: 5. The CDR3 covers 15 residues. The data are from a study of T cell responses to AZD1222 COVID-19 vaccine. Overall study results and limits: None of the repertoires were sampled until the peak T cell response had passed. Spike was spanned by vaccine-associated CD4 TCRs, which were dominant at 160-218 and 743-854.

Here immunoSEQ multiplex PCR was the method, and the copy in TCRdb shows in-frame clones only, minus some. The sample lists 190,000 or so clones; approximately 91% were seen once. The sequence was collected from an adult who received the AZD1222 COVID-19 vaccine. Sequencing used peripheral blood, obtained 28 days after the second AZD1222 dose. V is TRBV28 and J is TRBJ2-7, with TRBD1 matching over 8 bases. This CDR3 is CASSSTGEASYEQYF. The CDR3 bases are TGTGCCAGCAGTTCGACAGGGGAAGCCTCCTACGAGCAGTACTTC.